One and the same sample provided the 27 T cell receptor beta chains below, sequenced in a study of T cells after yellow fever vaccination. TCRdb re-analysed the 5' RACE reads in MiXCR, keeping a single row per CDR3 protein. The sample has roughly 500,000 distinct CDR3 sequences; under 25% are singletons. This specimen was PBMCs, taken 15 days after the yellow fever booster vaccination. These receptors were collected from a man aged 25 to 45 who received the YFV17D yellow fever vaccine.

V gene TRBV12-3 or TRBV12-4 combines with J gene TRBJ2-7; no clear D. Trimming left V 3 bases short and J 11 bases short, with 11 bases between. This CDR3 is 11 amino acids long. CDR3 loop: CASSFNQEEYF. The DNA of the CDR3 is TGTGCCAGCAGTTTTAACCAAGAAGAGTACTTC.

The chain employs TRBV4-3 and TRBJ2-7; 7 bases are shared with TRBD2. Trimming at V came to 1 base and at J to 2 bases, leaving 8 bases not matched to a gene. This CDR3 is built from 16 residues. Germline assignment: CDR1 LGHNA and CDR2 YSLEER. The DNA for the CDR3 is TGCGCCAGCAGCCAAGGAAGCGGGGAACTCACCTACGAGCAGTACTTC. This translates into CASSQGSGELTYEQYF.

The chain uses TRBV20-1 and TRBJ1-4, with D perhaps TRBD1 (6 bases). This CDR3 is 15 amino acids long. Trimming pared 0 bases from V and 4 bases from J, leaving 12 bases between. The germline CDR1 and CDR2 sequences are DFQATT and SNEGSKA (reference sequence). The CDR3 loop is CSAREYRESNEKLFF. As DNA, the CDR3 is TGCAGTGCTAGAGAATACAGGGAGAGTAATGAAAAACTGTTTTTT.

The CDR3 is CASSDIPRKGKNIQYF. The CDR3 DNA is TGTGCCAGCAGCGACATTCCTAGGAAAGGAAAAAACATTCAGTACTTC. The chain carries TRBV7-8 and TRBJ2-4; no reliable D call. Germline CDR1 is SGHVS and CDR2 is FQNEAQ. V was clipped by 5 bases and J by 4 bases, with 18 bases between them. The CDR3 has 16 amino acids.

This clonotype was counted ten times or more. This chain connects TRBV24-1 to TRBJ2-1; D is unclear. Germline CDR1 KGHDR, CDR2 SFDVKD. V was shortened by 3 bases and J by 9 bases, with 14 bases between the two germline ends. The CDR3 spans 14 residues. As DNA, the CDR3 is TGTGCCACCAGTGATGATCCTGCCCGGGTTGAGCAGTTCTTC. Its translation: CATSDDPARVEQFF.

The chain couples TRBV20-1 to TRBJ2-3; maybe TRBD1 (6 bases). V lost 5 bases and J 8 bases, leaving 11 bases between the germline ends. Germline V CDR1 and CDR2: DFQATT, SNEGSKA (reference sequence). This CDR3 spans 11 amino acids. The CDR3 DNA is TGCAGTGCTGGCAGGGGCGGTACGCAGTATTTT. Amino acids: CSAGRGGTQYF.

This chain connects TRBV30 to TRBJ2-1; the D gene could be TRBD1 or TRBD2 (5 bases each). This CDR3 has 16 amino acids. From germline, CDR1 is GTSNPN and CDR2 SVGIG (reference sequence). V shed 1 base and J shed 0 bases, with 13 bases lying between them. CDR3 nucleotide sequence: TGTGCCTGGAGTGCTCCGAGGGGAACCTCCTACAATGAGCAGTTCTTC. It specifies CAWSAPRGTSYNEQFF.

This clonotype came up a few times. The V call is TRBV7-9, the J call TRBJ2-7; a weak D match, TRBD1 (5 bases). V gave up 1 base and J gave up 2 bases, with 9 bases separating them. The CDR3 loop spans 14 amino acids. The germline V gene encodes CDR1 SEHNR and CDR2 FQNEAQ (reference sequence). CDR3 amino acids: CASSLVSRAYEQYF. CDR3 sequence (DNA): TGTGCCAGCAGCTTAGTGAGCAGGGCCTACGAGCAGTACTTC.

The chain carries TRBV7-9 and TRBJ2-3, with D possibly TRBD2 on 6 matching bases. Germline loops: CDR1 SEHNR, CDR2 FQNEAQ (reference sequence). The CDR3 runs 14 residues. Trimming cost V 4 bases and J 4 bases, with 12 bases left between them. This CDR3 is CASSWREKADTQYF. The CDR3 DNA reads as TGTGCCAGCAGCTGGAGGGAGAAAGCAGATACGCAGTATTTT.

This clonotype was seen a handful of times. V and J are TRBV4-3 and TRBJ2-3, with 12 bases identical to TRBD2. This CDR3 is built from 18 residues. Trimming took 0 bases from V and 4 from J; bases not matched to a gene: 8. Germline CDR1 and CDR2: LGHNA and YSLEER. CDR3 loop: CASSQEEWLAGGADTQYF. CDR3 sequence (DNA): TGCGCCAGCAGCCAAGAGGAGTGGCTAGCGGGAGGGGCAGATACGCAGTATTTT.

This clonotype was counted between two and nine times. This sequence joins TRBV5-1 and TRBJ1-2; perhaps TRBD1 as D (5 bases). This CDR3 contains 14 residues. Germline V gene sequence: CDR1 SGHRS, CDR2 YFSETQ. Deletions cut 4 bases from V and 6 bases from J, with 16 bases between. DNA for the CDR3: TGCGCCAGCAGCAGAGGCGGGACCGTAGATGGCTACACCTTC. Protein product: CASSRGGTVDGYTF. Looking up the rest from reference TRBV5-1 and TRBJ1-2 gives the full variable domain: KAGVTQTPRYLIKTRGQQVTLSCSPISGHRSVSWYQQTPGQGLQFLFEYFSETQRNKGNFPGRFSGRQFSNSRSEMNVSTLELGDSALYLCASSRGGTVDGYTFGSGTRLTVV.

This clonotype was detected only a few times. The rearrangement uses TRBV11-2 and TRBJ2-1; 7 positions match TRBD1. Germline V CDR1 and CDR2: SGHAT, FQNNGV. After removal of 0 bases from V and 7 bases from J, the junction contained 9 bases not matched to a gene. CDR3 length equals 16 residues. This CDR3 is CASSLDRGARGNEQFF. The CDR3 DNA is TGTGCCAGCAGCTTAGATCGAGGGGCCAGGGGGAATGAGCAGTTCTTC.

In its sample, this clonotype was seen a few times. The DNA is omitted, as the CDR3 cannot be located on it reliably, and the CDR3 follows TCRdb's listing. This CDR3 reads CAITDVGPGEAFF. This rearrangement joins TRBV10-3 to TRBJ1-1; the table assigns TRBD1, which was not confirmed against the DNA. Germline lookup yields CDR1 ENHRY and CDR2 SYGVKD. The CDR3 has 13 amino acids, counting both end residues.

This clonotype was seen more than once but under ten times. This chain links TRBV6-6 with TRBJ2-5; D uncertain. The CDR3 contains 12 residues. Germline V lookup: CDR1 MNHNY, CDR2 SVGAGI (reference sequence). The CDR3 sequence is CAGSLWGETQYF. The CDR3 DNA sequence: TGTGCGGGCTCGTTGTGGGGAGAGACCCAGTACTTC.

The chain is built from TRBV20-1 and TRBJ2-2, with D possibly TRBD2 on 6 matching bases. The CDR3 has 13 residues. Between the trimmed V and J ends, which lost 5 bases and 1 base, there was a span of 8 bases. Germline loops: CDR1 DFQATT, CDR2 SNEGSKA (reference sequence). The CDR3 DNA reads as TGCAGTGCTGGTAGCGGGAACACCGGGGAGCTGTTTTTT. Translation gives CSAGSGNTGELFF.

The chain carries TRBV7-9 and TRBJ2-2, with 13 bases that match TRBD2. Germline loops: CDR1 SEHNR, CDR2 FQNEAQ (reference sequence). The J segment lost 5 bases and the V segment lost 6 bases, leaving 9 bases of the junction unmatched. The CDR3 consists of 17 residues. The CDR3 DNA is TGTGCCAGCAGAACTAGCGGGAGGGTTGTCGGGACCGGGGAGCTGTTTTTT. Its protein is CASRTSGRVVGTGELFF.

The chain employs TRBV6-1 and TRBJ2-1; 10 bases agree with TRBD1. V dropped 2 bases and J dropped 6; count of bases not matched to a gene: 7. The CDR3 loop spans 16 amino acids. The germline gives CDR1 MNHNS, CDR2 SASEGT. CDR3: CASSESGTGVGNEQFF. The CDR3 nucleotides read TGTGCCAGCAGTGAAAGTGGGACAGGGGTGGGCAATGAGCAGTTCTTC.

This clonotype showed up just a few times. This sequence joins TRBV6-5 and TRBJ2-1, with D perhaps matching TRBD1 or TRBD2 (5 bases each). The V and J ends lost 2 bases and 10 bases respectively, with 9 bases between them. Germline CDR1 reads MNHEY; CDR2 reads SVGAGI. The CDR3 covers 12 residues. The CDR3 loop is CASSYRGGEQFF. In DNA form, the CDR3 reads TGTGCCAGCAGTTACAGGGGCGGGGAGCAGTTCTTC.

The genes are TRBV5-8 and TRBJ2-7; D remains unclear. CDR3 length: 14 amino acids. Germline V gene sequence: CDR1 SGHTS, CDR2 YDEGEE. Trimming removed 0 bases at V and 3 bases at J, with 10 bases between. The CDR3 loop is CASSLGLGRYEQYF. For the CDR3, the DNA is TGTGCCAGCAGCTTGGGCCTAGGACGCTACGAGCAGTACTTC.

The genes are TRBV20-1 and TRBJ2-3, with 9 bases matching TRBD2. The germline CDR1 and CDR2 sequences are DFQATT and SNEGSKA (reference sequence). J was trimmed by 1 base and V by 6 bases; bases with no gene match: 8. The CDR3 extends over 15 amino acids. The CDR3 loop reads CSAARLAAGTDTQYF. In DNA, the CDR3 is TGCAGTGCCGCCCGACTAGCGGCGGGCACAGATACGCAGTATTTT.

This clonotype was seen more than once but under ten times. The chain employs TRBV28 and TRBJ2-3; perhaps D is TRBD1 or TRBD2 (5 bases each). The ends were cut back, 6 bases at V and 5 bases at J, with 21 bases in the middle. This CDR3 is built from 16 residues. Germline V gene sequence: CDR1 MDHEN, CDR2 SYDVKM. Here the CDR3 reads CASSIPPAGAGDTQYF. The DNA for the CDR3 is TGTGCCAGCAGCATTCCACCCGCCGGGGCAGGAGATACGCAGTATTTT.

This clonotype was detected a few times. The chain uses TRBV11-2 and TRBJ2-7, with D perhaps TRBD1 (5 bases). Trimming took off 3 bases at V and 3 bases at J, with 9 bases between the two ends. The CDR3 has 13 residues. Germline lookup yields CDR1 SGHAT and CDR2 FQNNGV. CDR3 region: CASSFRQLYEQYF. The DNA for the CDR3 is TGTGCCAGCAGCTTTCGACAGCTCTACGAGCAGTACTTC.

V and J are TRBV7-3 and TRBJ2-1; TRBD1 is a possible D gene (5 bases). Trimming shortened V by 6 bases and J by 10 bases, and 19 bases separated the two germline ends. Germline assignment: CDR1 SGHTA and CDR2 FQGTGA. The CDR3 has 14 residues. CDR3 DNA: TGTGCCAGCAGTTCAGAGGACATAGGGTACGAGCAGTTCTTC. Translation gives CASSSEDIGYEQFF.

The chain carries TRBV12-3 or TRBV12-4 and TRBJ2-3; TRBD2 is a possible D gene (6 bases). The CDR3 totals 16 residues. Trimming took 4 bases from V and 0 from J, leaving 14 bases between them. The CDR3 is CASSWGLLGSTDTQYF. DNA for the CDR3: TGTGCCAGCAGTTGGGGACTTCTGGGTAGCACAGATACGCAGTATTTT.

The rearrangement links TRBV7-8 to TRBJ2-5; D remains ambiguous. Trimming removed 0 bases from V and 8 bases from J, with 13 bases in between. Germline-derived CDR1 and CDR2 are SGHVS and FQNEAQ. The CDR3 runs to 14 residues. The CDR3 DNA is TGTGCCAGCAGCTTAGCAGGACCGGTAATAACCCAGTACTTC. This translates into CASSLAGPVITQYF.

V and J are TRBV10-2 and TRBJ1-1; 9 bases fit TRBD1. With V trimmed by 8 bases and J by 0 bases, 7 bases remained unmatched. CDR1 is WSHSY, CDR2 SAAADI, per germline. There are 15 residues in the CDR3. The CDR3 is CASAGTGIVNTEAFF. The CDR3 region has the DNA TGCGCCAGCGCCGGGACAGGGATTGTGAACACTGAAGCTTTCTTT.

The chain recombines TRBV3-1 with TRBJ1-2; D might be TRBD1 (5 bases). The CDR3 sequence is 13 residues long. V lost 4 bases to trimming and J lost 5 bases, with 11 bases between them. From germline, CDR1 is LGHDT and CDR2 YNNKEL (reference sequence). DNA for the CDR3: TGTGCCAGCAGCCGGGCCAGGGCTTATGGCTACACCTTC. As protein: CASSRARAYGYTF.